The rows below give T cell receptor beta chains drawn from one sample of a study of T cells in Graves' hyperthyroidism and ophthalmopathy. TCRdb analysed the multiplex PCR reads with MiXCR anew, one entry per CDR3 protein. The table has about 700,000 distinct CDR3 sequences, less than 45% seen once. Sample: peripheral blood or thyroid tissue (not recorded which). These TCRs come from an adult man with Graves' disease, either hyperthyroidism or ophthalmopathy (not recorded which). CDR3s include the opening cysteine and the closing phenylalanine or tryptophan. The order of the fields is V gene, D gene, clone size, J gene, CDR3 protein, CDR3 DNA. The D gene is left open where the match is weak. Size is omitted from some rows. Given values are once, few, many or a class for expanded clones.

TRBV20-1	NA	NA	TRBJ1-1	CSAIGGGVPMNTEAFF	TGCAGTGCTATAGGGGGGGGGGTTCCCATGAACACTGAAGCTTTCTTT
TRBV24-1	NA	NA	TRBJ2-3	CATRDGDTQYF	TGTGCCACCAGGGACGGAGATACGCAGTATTTT
TRBV7-2	NA	many	TRBJ1-4	CASSLVPNEKLFF	TGTGCCAGCAGCTTAGTCCCTAATGAAAAACTGTTTTTT
TRBV29-1	NA	many	TRBJ1-1	CSAGHSNTEAFF	TGCAGCGCGGGACATTCGAACACTGAAGCTTTCTTT
TRBV2	NA	NA	TRBJ1-6	CASSVLAWDSPLHF	TGTGCCAGCAGTGTATTAGCGTGGGATTCACCCCTCCACTTT
TRBV9	NA	many	TRBJ2-5	CASSQVEGVEETQYF	TGTGCCAGCAGCCAAGTCGAGGGTGTTGAAGAGACCCAGTACTTC
TRBV12-3/TRBV12-4	TRBD1	NA	TRBJ2-7	CASRVQGTSGYEQYF	TGTGCCAGCAGGGTACAGGGGACGTCTGGCTACGAGCAGTACTTC
TRBV29-1	TRBD1	many	TRBJ1-3	CSVEGQGQGNTIYF	TGCAGCGTTGAAGGACAGGGGCAAGGAAACACCATATATTTT
TRBV24-1	NA	many	TRBJ1-5	CATTARERKAQHF	TGTGCCACCACCGCACGAGAGAGGAAGGCCCAGCATTTT
TRBV25-1	NA	many	TRBJ1-4	CASSDRHREKLFF	TGTGCCAGCAGTGACCGCCACAGGGAAAAACTGTTTTTT
TRBV29-1	NA	many	TRBJ1-1	CSVDSANTEAFF	TGCAGCGTTGATTCAGCTAACACTGAAGCTTTCTTT
TRBV24-1	NA	few	TRBJ2-7	CATSEGGPGYEQYF	TGTGCCACCAGTGAGGGGGGGCCCGGATACGAGCAGTACTTC
TRBV10-3	NA	NA	TRBJ1-3	CAISGGTRDGNTIYF	TGTGCCATCAGTGGGGGAACACGGGATGGAAACACCATATATTTT
TRBV5-5	NA	NA	TRBJ1-5	CASTLRRDKQPQHF	TGCGCCAGCACACTTAGGAGAGACAAACAGCCCCAGCATTTT
TRBV24-1	NA	once	TRBJ2-7	CATSDGQSYEQYF	TGTGCCACCAGTGATGGACAGTCCTACGAGCAGTACTTC
TRBV29-1	NA	many	TRBJ1-2	CSVEDQVNDYGYTF	TGCAGCGTTGAAGATCAGGTTAACGACTATGGCTACACCTTC
TRBV2	TRBD1	many	TRBJ1-1	CASRGTDTEAFF	TGTGCCAGCAGAGGGACAGACACTGAAGCTTTCTTT
TRBV10-3	NA	many	TRBJ1-5	CATRLDGDQPQHF	TGTGCCACCCGGCTAGATGGGGATCAGCCCCAGCATTTT
TRBV7-2	TRBD1	NA	TRBJ1-1	CASSSGQVSDEAFF	TGTGCCAGCAGCTCAGGACAGGTCTCAGATGAAGCTTTCTTT
TRBV7-2	TRBD2	NA	TRBJ2-5	CASSHGTSGGRTQYF	TGTGCCAGCAGCCACGGGACTAGCGGGGGGCGGACCCAGTACTTC
TRBV29-1	TRBD1	NA	TRBJ1-5	CSRRTGENQPQHF	TGCAGTCGAAGGACAGGAGAAAATCAGCCCCAGCATTTT
TRBV7-2	TRBD1	many	TRBJ1-4	CASSADRGDEKLFF	TGTGCCAGCAGCGCAGACAGGGGAGATGAAAAACTGTTTTTT
TRBV28	NA	few	TRBJ1-2	CASSFERVGYTF	TGTGCCAGCAGTTTCGAACGGGTTGGCTACACCTTC
TRBV7-8	NA	NA	TRBJ2-5	CASSPAWVNQETQYF	TGTGCCAGCAGTCCCGCGTGGGTTAACCAAGAGACCCAGTACTTC
TRBV7-8	NA	NA	TRBJ2-6	CASSSSGTSDSGANVLTF	TGTGCCAGCAGCTCTTCCGGGACATCCGACTCTGGGGCCAACGTCCTGACTTTC
TRBV2	TRBD1	NA	TRBJ1-2	CASRTGTGVGYTF	TGTGCCAGCCGGACCGGGACAGGTGTTGGCTACACCTTC
TRBV24-1	TRBD1	many	TRBJ1-2	CATSESGQGRHGYTF	TGTGCCACCAGTGAATCGGGACAGGGCCGGCATGGCTACACCTTC